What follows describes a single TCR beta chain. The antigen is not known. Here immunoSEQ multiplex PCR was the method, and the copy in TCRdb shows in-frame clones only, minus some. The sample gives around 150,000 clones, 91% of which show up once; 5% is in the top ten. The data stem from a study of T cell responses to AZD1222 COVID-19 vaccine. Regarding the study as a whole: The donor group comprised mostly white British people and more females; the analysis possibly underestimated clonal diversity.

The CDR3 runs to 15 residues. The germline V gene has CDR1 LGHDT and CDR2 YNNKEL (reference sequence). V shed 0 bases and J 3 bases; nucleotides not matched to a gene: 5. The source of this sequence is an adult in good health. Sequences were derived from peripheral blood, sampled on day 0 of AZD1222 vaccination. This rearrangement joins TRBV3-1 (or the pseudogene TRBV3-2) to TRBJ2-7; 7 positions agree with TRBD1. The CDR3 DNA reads TGTGCCAGCAGCCAAGACTCGGCAGGGGGCTACGAGCAGTACTTC. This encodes CASSQDSAGGYEQYF.